This T cell receptor (beta chain) was identified in a study of blood T cell repertoires in COVID-19. Turning to the study itself: Collection of acute and convalescent COVID-19 samples took place in the United States, Italy and Spain. Sources were T cells, B-cell-depleted T cells, or PBMCs; the material itself was cDNA or gDNA.

The germline V gene has CDR1 LGHNA and CDR2 YSLEER. J lost 6 bases, V lost 4 bases, and 6 bases had no gene match. The CDR3 contains 15 residues. Original processing methods: It was from reference gene primer amplification that nucleated cell counts were estimated. Produced via immunoSEQ multiplex PCR; TCRdb's table is partial and in-frame only. V, J and clone size were drawn from that table, and D and trimming were deduced from the DNA. Of 250,000 to 350,000 clones listed, around 90% are singletons. This clonotype was sampled from a woman aged 45-60 years who had recovered from COVID-19. Specimen: peripheral blood. The V and J genes are TRBV4-3 and TRBJ2-7; 13 nucleotides agree with TRBD2. The CDR3 bases are TGCGCCAGCAGCCGAGGACTAGCGGGAGCTAGCGAGCAGTACTTC. Translation: CASSRGLAGASEQYF.